This TCR beta chain was sequenced for a study of T cells in Graves' hyperthyroidism and ophthalmopathy. General study results and limits: Researchers found most expanded thyroid clonotypes above 0.001 in blood as well. A model of 13 V-J features distinguished ophthalmopathy from stable hyperthyroidism.

Concerning this clonotype itself: Its cognate antigen is unknown.

Amplification yielded TCR beta CDR3 regions, with RNA transcripts as the source. The TCR CDR3 first-round RT-PCR relied on the HTBI primer set. MiXCR, applied by TCRdb to the multiplex PCR reads, yields one record per CDR3 protein. Of about 400,000 distinct CDR3 sequences in the sample, around 15% are singletons; the top ten hold 25% to 30%. Clinical Activity Scores of at least 3, NOSPECS grades of at least 4 and durations under 3 months characterized ophthalmopathy patients. Together with thyroid ultrasound, orbital computed tomography, serum thyroxine and TRAb, clinical symptoms were used for diagnoses. The source is a man aged 50 or older with Graves' ophthalmopathy. The source material was blood.

In DNA form, the CDR3 reads TGTGCCAGCAGTTACTCGGTTCCTAGCGGGAGTCGTGATACGCAGTATTTT. It specifies CASSYSVPSGSRDTQYF. This chain joins TRBV6-5 and TRBJ2-3, with 10 bases lining up with TRBD2. The J segment lost 6 bases and the V segment lost 0 bases, leaving 9 bases of the junction unmatched. Germline CDR1 reads MNHEY; CDR2 reads SVGAGI. The CDR3 extends over 17 amino acids.